Presented here are 9 T cell receptor beta chains from one specimen sequenced in a study of blood T cell repertoires in COVID-19. The data were produced by immunoSEQ multiplex PCR, yet TCRdb's version contains in-frame clones alone and is incomplete. This table holds approximately 160,000 clones, around nine tenths found once. Sample: peripheral blood. All receptors come from a man in his 60s with COVID-19, enrolled during active disease.

This chain links TRBV27 with TRBJ2-7, with TRBD2 matching over 8 bases. Germline CDR1 reads MNHEY; CDR2 reads SMNVEV (reference sequence). The J segment lost 3 bases and the V segment lost 3 bases, leaving 7 bases of the junction unmatched. The CDR3 consists of 15 residues. In DNA form, the CDR3 reads TGTGCCAGCAGTTTGCGGGGGGCGACGAACTACGAGCAGTACTTC. Its protein is CASSLRGATNYEQYF.

The rearrangement uses TRBV6-6 and TRBJ1-2; TRBD1 agrees at 7 bases. The CDR3 contains 13 residues. Germline V CDR1 and CDR2: MNHNY, SVGAGI (reference sequence). The J segment lost 7 bases and the V segment lost 6 bases, leaving 8 bases of the junction unmatched. CDR3 loop: CASSPDRAAGYTF. CDR3 bases: TGTGCCAGCAGCCCCGACAGGGCGGCTGGCTACACCTTC.

This sequence joins TRBV2 and TRBJ2-5; tentatively, D is TRBD1 (6 bases). Trimming removed 4 bases from V and 5 bases from J, with 14 bases in between. CDR1 and CDR2 (germline): SNHLY, FYNNEI. This CDR3 comprises 14 residues. CDR3 bases: TGTGCCAGCAGTGTTCCTCAGGGGTGGGAGACCCAGTACTTC. The encoded protein is CASSVPQGWETQYF. The full variable domain, in which reference TRBV2 and TRBJ2-5 provide the parts outside the CDR3, is EPEVTQTPSHQVTQMGQEVILRCVPISNHLYFYWYRQILGQKVEFLVSFYNNEISEKSEIFDDQFSVERPDGSNFTLKIRSTKLEDSAMYFCASSVPQGWETQYFGPGTRLLVL.

The V gene is TRBV12-5, the J gene TRBJ2-7; the D is unclear. This CDR3 spans 14 amino acids. The V end lost 1 base, the J end lost 3 bases, and 10 bases lay between the germline ends. CDR1 is LGHNT, CDR2 FRNRAP, per germline. The CDR3 DNA is TGTGCTAGTGGTTTGGCCCTACAGAACTACGAGCAGTACTTC. Protein: CASGLALQNYEQYF.

The chain has TRBV19 and TRBJ2-2; TRBD1 is a possible D gene (7 bases). The CDR3 has 15 residues. Germline CDR1 reads LNHDA; CDR2 reads SQIVND (reference sequence). Deletions cut 4 bases from V and 3 bases from J, with 12 bases between. The CDR3 nucleotides are TGTGCCAGTAGTAGGGGGGACAGTGACACCGGGGAGCTGTTTTTT. This gives the protein CASSRGDSDTGELFF.

CDR3: CASSYSTEVWYGYTF. The CDR3 DNA sequence: TGTGCCAGCAGTTACTCGACGGAGGTTTGGTATGGCTACACCTTC. The chain uses TRBV6-5 and TRBJ1-2; D unclear. Germline CDR1 and CDR2: MNHEY and SVGAGI. There are 15 residues in the CDR3. V was pared by 0 bases and J by 5 bases, with 13 bases between.

This chain connects TRBV16 to TRBJ1-2; D is uncertain. The germline CDR1 and CDR2 sequences are KGHSY and FQNENV. The CDR3 spans 11 residues. V dropped 4 bases and J dropped 5 bases, with 5 bases sitting between them. The CDR3 DNA follows: TGTGCCAGCAGCCCCAGGTATGGCTACACCTTC. Translating gives CASSPRYGYTF.

This CDR3 is CASSYGGSTNYGYTF. CDR3 nucleotide sequence: TGTGCCAGCAGCTATGGGGGCAGTACTAACTATGGCTACACCTTC. The V call is TRBV7-2, the J call TRBJ1-2; weak D call: TRBD1 (6 bases). The germline V gene encodes CDR1 SGHTA and CDR2 FQGNSA. The CDR3 spans 15 residues. V was clipped by 4 bases and J by 0 bases, with 12 bases between them.

The J gene is TRBJ1-2, the V gene TRBV4-1; D is undetermined. The CDR3 has 15 amino acids. V was pared by 0 bases and J by 4 bases, with 12 bases between. CDR1 and CDR2 (germline): MGHRA, YSYEKL. The CDR3 loop is CASSQDLPVSYGYTF. The CDR3 DNA sequence: TGCGCCAGCAGCCAAGATTTGCCCGTGAGCTATGGCTACACCTTC.